This T cell receptor beta chain was recovered during a study of shared clonotypes between healthy human individuals. Study-level information: CD4 naive and memory got three plates each, CD8 naive two, CD8 memory one.

CDR1 and CDR2 from the germline V gene are SGHNT and YYREEE (reference sequence). This CDR3 region has 14 residues. V was pared by 2 bases and J by 6 bases, with 11 bases between. Some clones are missing from TCRdb's copy, which holds only in-frame ones; the method was immunoSEQ multiplex PCR. The sample has some 1,600,000 clones; about 98% are singletons. Each sample came from a Caucasian adult donor living in Nashville, Tennessee. The chain is built from TRBV5-4 and TRBJ2-2; possible D gene TRBD1, 5 bases. This receptor was obtained from a man aged 25-45 years in good health. The sample comprised naive CD4+ T cells sorted from blood. The subset here: CD45RA+ positively selected. Written as DNA, the CDR3 is TGTGCCAGCAGCTTCATCCAGGGATCCGGGGAGCTGTTTTTT. It codes for CASSFIQGSGELFF.